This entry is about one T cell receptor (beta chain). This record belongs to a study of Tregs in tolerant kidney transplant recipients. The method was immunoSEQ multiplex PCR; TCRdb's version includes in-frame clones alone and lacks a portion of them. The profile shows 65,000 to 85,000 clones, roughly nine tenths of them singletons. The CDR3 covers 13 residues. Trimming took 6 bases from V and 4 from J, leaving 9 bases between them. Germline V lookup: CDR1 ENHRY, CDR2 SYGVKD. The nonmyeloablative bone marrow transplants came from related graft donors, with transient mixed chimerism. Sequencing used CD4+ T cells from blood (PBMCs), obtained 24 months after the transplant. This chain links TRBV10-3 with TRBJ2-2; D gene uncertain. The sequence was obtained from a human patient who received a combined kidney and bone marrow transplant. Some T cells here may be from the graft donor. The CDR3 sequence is CAISKAGTGELFF. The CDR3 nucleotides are TGTGCCATCAGCAAAGCAGGCACCGGGGAGCTGTTTTTT.